This T cell receptor beta chain was sequenced for a study of early T cells in non-severe SARS-CoV-2 infection. From germline, CDR1 is PRHDT and CDR2 FYEKMQ (reference sequence). CDR3 length equals 16 residues. V was pared by 0 bases and J by 6 bases, with 7 bases of the junction left unmatched. The TCR library protocol was used to attach unique molecular identifiers. These identifiers were attached to individual cDNA molecules. TCRdb re-derived calls from the 5' RACE reads in MiXCR, one entry per CDR3 protein. This sample yields roughly 86,000 distinct CDR3 sequences, of which roughly 14% are seen a single time; roughly 0.6% belongs to the top ten.

The TCR originated in an adult who was a healthcare worker with PCR-confirmed SARS-CoV-2 infection or an uninfected control (not recorded which). Sequencing input: whole blood. The J gene is TRBJ2-3, the V gene TRBV13, with 9 bases lining up with TRBD1. CDR3 region: CASSLGLDRGVDTQYF. CDR3 DNA sequence: TGTGCCAGCAGCTTAGGTTTGGACAGGGGAGTGGATACGCAGTATTTT.